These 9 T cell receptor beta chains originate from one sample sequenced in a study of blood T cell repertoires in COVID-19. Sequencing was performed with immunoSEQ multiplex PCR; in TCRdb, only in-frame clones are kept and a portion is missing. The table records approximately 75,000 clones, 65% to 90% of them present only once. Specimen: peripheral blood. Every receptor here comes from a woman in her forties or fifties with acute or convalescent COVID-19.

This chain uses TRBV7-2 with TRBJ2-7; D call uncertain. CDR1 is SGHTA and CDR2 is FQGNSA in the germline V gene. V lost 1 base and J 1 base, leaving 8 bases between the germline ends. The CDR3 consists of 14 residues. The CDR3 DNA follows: TGTGCCAGCAGCTTAGAGAGCGTTTCCTACGAGCAGTACTTC. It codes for CASSLESVSYEQYF.

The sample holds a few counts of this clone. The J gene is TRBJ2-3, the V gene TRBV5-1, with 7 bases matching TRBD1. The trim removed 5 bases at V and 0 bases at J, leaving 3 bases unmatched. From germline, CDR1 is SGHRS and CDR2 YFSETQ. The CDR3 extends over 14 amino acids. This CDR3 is CASSRDRSTDTQYF. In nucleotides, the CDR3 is TGCGCCAGCAGTCGGGACAGAAGCACAGATACGCAGTATTTT.

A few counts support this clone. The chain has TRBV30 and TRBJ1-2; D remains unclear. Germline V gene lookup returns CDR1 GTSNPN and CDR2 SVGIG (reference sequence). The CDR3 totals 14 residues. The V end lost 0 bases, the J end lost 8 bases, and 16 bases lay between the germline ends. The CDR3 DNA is TGTGCCTGGAGTGTACGAGGGAAATCCCCGGGCTACACCTTC. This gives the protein CAWSVRGKSPGYTF.

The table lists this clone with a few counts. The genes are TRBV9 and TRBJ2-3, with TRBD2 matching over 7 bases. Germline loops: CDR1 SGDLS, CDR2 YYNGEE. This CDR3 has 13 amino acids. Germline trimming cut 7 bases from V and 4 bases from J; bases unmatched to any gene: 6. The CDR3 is CASGGELADTQYF. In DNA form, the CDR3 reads TGTGCCAGCGGGGGGGAGCTAGCAGATACGCAGTATTTT. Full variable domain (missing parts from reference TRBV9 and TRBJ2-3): DSGVTQTPKHLITATGQRVTLRCSPRSGDLSVYWYQQSLDQGLQFLIQYYNGEERAKGNILERFSAQQFPDLHSELNLSSLELGDSALYFCASGGELADTQYFGPGTRLTVL.

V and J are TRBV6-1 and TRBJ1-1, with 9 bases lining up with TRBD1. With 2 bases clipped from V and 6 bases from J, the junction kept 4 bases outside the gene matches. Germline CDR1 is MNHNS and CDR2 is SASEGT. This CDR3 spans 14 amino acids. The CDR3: CASSEPGTGSEAFF. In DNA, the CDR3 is TGTGCCAGCAGTGAACCAGGGACAGGGTCTGAAGCTTTCTTT.

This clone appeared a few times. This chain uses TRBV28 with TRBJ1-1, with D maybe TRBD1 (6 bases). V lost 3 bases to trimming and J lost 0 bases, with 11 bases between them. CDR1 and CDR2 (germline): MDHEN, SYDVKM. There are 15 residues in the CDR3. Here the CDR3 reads CASSFLGQLNTEAFF. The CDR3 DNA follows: TGTGCCAGCAGTTTTTTGGGACAACTGAACACTGAAGCTTTCTTT.

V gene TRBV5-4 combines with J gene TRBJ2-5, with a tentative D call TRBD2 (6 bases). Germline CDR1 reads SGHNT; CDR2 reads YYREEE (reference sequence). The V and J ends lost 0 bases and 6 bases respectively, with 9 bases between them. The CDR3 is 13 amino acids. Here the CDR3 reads CASSLVGGQTQYF. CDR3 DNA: TGTGCCAGCAGCTTGGTGGGGGGACAGACCCAGTACTTC.

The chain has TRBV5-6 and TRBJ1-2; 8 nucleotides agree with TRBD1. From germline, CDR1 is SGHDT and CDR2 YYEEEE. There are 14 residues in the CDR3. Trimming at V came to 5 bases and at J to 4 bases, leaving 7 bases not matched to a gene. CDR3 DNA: TGTGCCAGCAGTCCTGACAGGGGTAGCTATGGCTACACCTTC. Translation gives CASSPDRGSYGYTF. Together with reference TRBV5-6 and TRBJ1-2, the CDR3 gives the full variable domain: DAGVTQSPTHLIKTRGQQVTLRCSPKSGHDTVSWYQQALGQGPQFIFQYYEEEERQRGNFPDRFSGHQFPNYSSELNVNALLLGDSALYLCASSPDRGSYGYTFGSGTRLTVV.

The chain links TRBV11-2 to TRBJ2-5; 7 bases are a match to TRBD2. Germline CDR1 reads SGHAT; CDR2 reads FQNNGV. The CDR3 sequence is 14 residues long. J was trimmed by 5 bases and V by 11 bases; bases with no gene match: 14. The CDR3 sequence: CASSLEGRGETQYF. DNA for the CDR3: TGTGCCTCTAGTTTGGAGGGGCGGGGGGAGACCCAGTACTTC.